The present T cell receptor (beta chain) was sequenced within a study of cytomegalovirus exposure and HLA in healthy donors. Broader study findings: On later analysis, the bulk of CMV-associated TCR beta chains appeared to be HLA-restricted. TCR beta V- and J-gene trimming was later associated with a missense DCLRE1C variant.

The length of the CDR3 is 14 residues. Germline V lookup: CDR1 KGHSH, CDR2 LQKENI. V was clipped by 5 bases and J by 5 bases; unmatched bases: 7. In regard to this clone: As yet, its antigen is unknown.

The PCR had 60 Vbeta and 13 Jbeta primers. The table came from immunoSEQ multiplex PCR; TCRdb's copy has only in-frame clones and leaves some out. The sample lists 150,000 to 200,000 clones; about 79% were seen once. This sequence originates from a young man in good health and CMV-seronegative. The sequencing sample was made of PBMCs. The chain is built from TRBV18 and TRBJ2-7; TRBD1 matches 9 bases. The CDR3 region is CASSARTGDDEQYF. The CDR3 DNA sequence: TGTGCCAGCTCAGCCAGGACAGGGGACGACGAGCAGTACTTC.